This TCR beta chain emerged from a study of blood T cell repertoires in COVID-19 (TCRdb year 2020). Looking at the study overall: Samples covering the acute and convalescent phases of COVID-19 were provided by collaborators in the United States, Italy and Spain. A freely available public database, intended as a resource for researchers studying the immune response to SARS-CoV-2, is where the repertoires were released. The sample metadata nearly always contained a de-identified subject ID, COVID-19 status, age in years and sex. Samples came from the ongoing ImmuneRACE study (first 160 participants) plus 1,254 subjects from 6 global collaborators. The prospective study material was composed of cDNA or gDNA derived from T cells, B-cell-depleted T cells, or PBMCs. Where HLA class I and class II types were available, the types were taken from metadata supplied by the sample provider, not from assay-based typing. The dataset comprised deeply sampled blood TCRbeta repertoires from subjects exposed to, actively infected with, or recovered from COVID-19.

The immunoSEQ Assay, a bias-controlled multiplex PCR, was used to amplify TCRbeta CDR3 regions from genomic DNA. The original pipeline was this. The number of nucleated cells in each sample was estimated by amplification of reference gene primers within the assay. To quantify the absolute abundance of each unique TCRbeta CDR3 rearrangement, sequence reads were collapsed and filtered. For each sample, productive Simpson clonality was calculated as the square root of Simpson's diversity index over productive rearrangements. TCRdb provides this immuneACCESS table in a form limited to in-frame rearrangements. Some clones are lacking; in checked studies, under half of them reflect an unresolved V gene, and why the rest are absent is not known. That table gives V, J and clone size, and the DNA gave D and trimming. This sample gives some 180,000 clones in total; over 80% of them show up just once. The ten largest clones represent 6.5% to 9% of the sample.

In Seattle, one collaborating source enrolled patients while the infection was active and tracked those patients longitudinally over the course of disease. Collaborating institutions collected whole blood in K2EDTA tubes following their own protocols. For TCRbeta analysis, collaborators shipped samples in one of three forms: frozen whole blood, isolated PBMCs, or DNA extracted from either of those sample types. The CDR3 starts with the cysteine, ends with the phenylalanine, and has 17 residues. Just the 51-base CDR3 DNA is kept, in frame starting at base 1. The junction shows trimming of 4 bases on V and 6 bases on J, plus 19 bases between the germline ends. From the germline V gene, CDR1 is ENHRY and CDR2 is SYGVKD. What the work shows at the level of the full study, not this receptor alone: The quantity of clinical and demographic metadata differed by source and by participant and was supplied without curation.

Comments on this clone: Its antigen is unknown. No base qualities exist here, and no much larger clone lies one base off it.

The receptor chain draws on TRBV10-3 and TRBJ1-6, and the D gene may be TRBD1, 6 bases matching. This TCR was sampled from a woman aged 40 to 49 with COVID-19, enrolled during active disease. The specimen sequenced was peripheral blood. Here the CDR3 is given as CAISARVYQDSNSPLHF. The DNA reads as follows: TGTGCCATCAGTGCAAGAGTCTACCAGGACAGTAATTCACCCCTCCACTTT.